This T cell receptor (beta chain) appears in the sequencing data of a study of T cell responses to AZD1222 COVID-19 vaccine. Study-wide points: Baseline antibody screening turned up just a handful of seropositive AZD1222 recipients. There were mostly white British donors and more females than males, and clonal diversity was possibly underestimated.

The CDR3 is made up of 14 amino acids. Trimming cost V 7 bases and J 3 bases, with 13 bases left between them. Germline CDR1 reads SNHLY; CDR2 reads FYNNEI. On this clone: Its target is not known.

TCRdb keeps only in-frame clones here, not all; method: immunoSEQ multiplex PCR. Seen here are roughly 50,000 clones, 70% to 90% observed once, and the top ten hold over 4%. Sequenced here: peripheral blood, sampled 28 days after the second AZD1222 dose. This sequence originates from an adult who received the AZD1222 COVID-19 vaccine. V is TRBV2 and J is TRBJ2-1, with D possibly being TRBD1 or TRBD2 (5 bases each). The CDR3 here is CASKGHEGYNEQFF. DNA of the CDR3: TGTGCCAGCAAGGGGCATGAGGGCTACAATGAGCAGTTCTTC.